The 30 T cell receptor beta chains given below trace back to one sample, sequenced in a study of blood T cells in healthy people across ages. A J-beta primer mix and a sample-barcoded 5' primer were used in a second PCR of roughly 6 to 11 cycles. TCRdb processed the 5' RACE reads anew with MiXCR; each CDR3 protein has one entry. The sample holds 1,500,000 or so distinct CDR3 sequences, approximately 63% seen once. Material for sequencing was blood. The source of these receptors is a man between 18 and 29 years old in good health.

The chain links TRBV15 to TRBJ1-5; 9 nucleotides agree with TRBD1. Per the germline V gene, CDR1 is LNHNV and CDR2 is YYDKDF (reference sequence). The CDR3 has 15 residues. Losses at the gene ends were 3 bases for V and 6 bases for J; bases not matched to a gene: 6. The CDR3 sequence: CATSSEGQGSQPQHF. The CDR3 region has the DNA TGTGCCACCAGCAGTGAGGGACAGGGTTCTCAGCCCCAGCATTTT.

This clonotype was counted only a few times. This chain connects TRBV2 to TRBJ2-7; 11 nucleotides line up with TRBD2. Losses at the gene ends were 4 bases for V and 6 bases for J; bases not matched to a gene: 11. There are 16 residues in the CDR3. Germline assignment: CDR1 SNHLY and CDR2 FYNNEI. This CDR3 reads CASSVIRGLAGGEQYF. CDR3 nucleotide sequence: TGTGCCAGCAGTGTGATTCGGGGGCTAGCGGGAGGCGAGCAGTACTTC.

This clonotype was counted ten times or more. The chain joins TRBV12-3 or TRBV12-4 to TRBJ2-7; 9 bases are a match to TRBD1. Germline trimming cut 5 bases from V and 2 bases from J; bases unmatched to any gene: 10. The CDR3 contains 16 residues. CDR3 protein: CASSEDHGTGTYEQYF. The CDR3 bases are TGTGCCAGCAGTGAGGACCACGGGACAGGGACCTACGAGCAGTACTTC.

The chain employs TRBV30 and TRBJ2-7; D is perhaps TRBD2 (6 bases). Trimming left V 0 bases short and J 5 bases short, with 17 bases between. The germline V gene has CDR1 GTSNPN and CDR2 SVGIG (reference sequence). The CDR3 consists of 15 residues. CDR3 bases: TGTGCCTGGAGTGTAGCGGGTCACGGGGTCGACGAGCAGTACTTC. Protein: CAWSVAGHGVDEQYF.

This clonotype was counted a few times. The V call is TRBV10-3, the J call TRBJ1-5; D remains ambiguous. V was pared by 8 bases and J by 2 bases, with 16 bases between. Germline assignment: CDR1 ENHRY and CDR2 SYGVKD. There are 15 residues in the CDR3. The CDR3: CAIGRVEDGNQPQHF. The CDR3 DNA reads TGTGCCATCGGCCGAGTTGAGGATGGCAATCAGCCCCAGCATTTT.

The chain carries TRBV10-3 and TRBJ2-5, with TRBD1 matching 10 bases. J lost 1 base, V lost 7 bases, and 6 bases had no gene match. CDR1 and CDR2 (germline): ENHRY, SYGVKD. This CDR3 is 15 amino acids long. The CDR3 nucleotides are TGTGCCATCAACCCGGGACAGGGGCTCCAAGAGACCCAGTACTTC. This encodes CAINPGQGLQETQYF.

The chain links TRBV5-5 to TRBJ2-5, with D possibly matching TRBD2 (6 bases). Germline V gene lookup returns CDR1 SGHKS and CDR2 YYEKEE (reference sequence). There are 15 residues in the CDR3. Trimming took 1 base from V and 5 from J, leaving 15 bases between them. The CDR3 DNA reads TGTGCCAGCAGCTTGAAGACCGATGGAGGGGAGACCCAGTACTTC. This translates into CASSLKTDGGETQYF.

The V and J genes are TRBV20-1 and TRBJ1-1; no clear D gene. This CDR3 has 14 amino acids. The V end was cut by 3 bases, the J end by 1 base, with 12 bases between. CDR1 DFQATT and CDR2 SNEGSKA come from the germline V gene (reference sequence). Written as DNA, the CDR3 is TGCAGTGCTAGTCTCGTAGGTTGGAACACTGAAGCTTTCTTT. It yields the protein CSASLVGWNTEAFF.

The rearrangement joins TRBV20-1 to TRBJ2-5; 9 bases fit TRBD2. Matching the DNA end better, TRBJ2-7 makes the J call doubtful. Looked up from germline, CDR1 is DFQATT and CDR2 is SNEGSKA (reference sequence). This CDR3 spans 14 amino acids. The chain's CDR3 is CSARDRLAVYEQYF. CDR3 bases: TGCAGTGCTAGAGATCGACTAGCGGTCTACGAGCAGTACTTC.

The CDR3 region is CASSGVAGRDTQYF. CDR3 DNA sequence: TGTGCCAGCAGCGGCGTAGCGGGTCGAGATACGCAGTATTTT. The V and J genes are TRBV11-2 and TRBJ2-3, with 7 bases fitting TRBD2. The V gene end was trimmed by 5 bases and the J gene end by 5 bases; junction bases not matched to a gene: 7. The CDR3 length is 14 residues. The V gene's germline CDR1 is SGHAT and CDR2 FQNNGV.

CDR3 in amino acids: CASRDREAYGYTF. CDR3 in DNA: TGTGCCAGCAGGGACAGGGAGGCCTATGGCTACACCTTC. This rearrangement joins TRBV28 to TRBJ1-2; 8 bases agree with TRBD1. From germline, CDR1 is MDHEN and CDR2 SYDVKM. V lost 6 bases, J lost 4 bases, and 4 bases stayed unmatched. CDR3 length: 13 residues.

This clonotype was counted between two and nine times. This chain uses TRBV2 with TRBJ2-7; D not resolved. Germline V CDR1 and CDR2: SNHLY, FYNNEI. This CDR3 is built from 12 residues. Trimming shortened V by 3 bases and J by 3 bases, and 6 bases separated the two germline ends. Written as DNA, the CDR3 is TGTGCCAGCAGTGAGGCGTTCTACGAGCAGTACTTC. This gives the protein CASSEAFYEQYF.

This clonotype has only a few counts. This chain connects TRBV7-9 to TRBJ2-5; D unclear. Judging by the DNA end, TRBJ2-7 fits better; the J call may be wrong. Germline CDR1 SEHNR, CDR2 FQNEAQ (reference sequence). This CDR3 comprises 12 residues. The CDR3 is CASSRQLYEQYF. CDR3 DNA: TGTGCCAGCAGCAGACAACTCTACGAGCAGTACTTC.

This chain connects TRBV28 to TRBJ2-2; TRBD2 is a possible D gene (6 bases). The V gene's germline CDR1 is MDHEN and CDR2 SYDVKM. The V end was cut by 7 bases, the J end by 4 bases, with 16 bases between. CDR3 length: 15 amino acids. CDR3 loop: CASTLPRGVTGELFF. In nucleotides, the CDR3 is TGTGCCAGCACCCTCCCCCGCGGGGTCACCGGGGAGCTGTTTTTT.

The rearrangement joins TRBV13 to TRBJ1-1; D gene unclear. Per the germline V gene, CDR1 is PRHDT and CDR2 is FYEKMQ (reference sequence). CDR3 length equals 12 residues. V was trimmed by 7 bases and J by 2 bases, leaving 8 bases between them. The CDR3 spells CASTDGNTEAFF. In nucleotides, the CDR3 is TGTGCCAGCACGGACGGAAACACTGAAGCTTTCTTT. Full variable domain (rest looked up from reference TRBV13 and TRBJ1-1): AAGVIQSPRHLIKEKRETATLKCYPIPRHDTVYWYQQGPGQDPQFLISFYEKMQSDKGSIPDRFSAQQFSDYHSELNMSSLELGDSALYFCASTDGNTEAFFGQGTRLTVV.

The chain combines TRBV11-2 with TRBJ2-1; maybe TRBD2 (6 bases). Trimming shortened V by 2 bases and J by 2 bases, and 16 bases separated the two germline ends. Germline loops: CDR1 SGHAT, CDR2 FQNNGV. This CDR3 is built from 17 residues. CDR3 bases: TGTGCCAGCAGCTTACGGGGATCAGCGGGTACCTACAATGAGCAGTTCTTC. Its protein product is CASSLRGSAGTYNEQFF.

The chain links TRBV29-1 to TRBJ2-5; weak D call: TRBD1 (6 bases). TRBJ2-7 matches the DNA end more closely, so the J call is doubtful. In germline, CDR1 is SQVTM, CDR2 ANQGSEA. The CDR3 has 15 residues. The CDR3 loop is CSVNRLTGRVHEQYF. The CDR3 nucleotides read TGCAGCGTCAACCGCTTAACAGGGAGAGTACACGAGCAGTACTTC.

The DNA of the CDR3 is TGTGCCAGCAGTTCTGATGGATGGGACACTGAAGCTTTCTTT. This encodes CASSSDGWDTEAFF. The gene calls are TRBV12-3 or TRBV12-4 and TRBJ1-1; D unclear. V was pared by 4 bases and J by 3 bases, with 12 bases between. There are 14 residues in the CDR3.

This clonotype turned up a few times. Sequence at one end of the junction differs from germline and may be a read error. This chain uses TRBV4-1 with TRBJ2-3, with 8 positions matching TRBD2. The germline CDR1 and CDR2 sequences are MGHRA and YSYEKL. The CDR3 has 16 residues. The CDR3 DNA follows: TGCGCCAGCAGCAAAGATAGCGGGATATCCACAGATACGCAGTATTTT. Translation gives CASSKDSGISTDTQYF.

The chain combines TRBV6-5 with TRBJ2-7, with D hard to call. Germline V lookup: CDR1 MNHEY, CDR2 SVGAGI. This CDR3 has 14 residues. Trimming removed 4 bases from V and 3 bases from J, with 13 bases in between. The CDR3 loop is CASSSPDPNYEQYF. The DNA for the CDR3 is TGTGCCAGCAGTTCCCCGGACCCCAACTACGAGCAGTACTTC.

This clonotype was detected only a few times. The J gene is TRBJ1-2, the V gene TRBV29-1; 9 nucleotides match TRBD1. With V trimmed by 4 bases and J by 6 bases, 9 bases remained unmatched. CDR3 length: 14 residues. Germline V lookup: CDR1 SQVTM, CDR2 ANQGSEA. CDR3 in amino acids: CSVGGQGLGDGYTF. CDR3 DNA: TGCAGCGTTGGGGGACAGGGCCTAGGTGATGGCTACACCTTC.

This clonotype was seen a few times. The V gene is TRBV7-9, the J gene TRBJ2-2, with 8 bases that match TRBD2. The germline CDR1 and CDR2 sequences are SEHNR and FQNEAQ (reference sequence). J gave up 4 bases and V 1 base, and 5 bases lay outside the gene matches. CDR3 size: 16 residues. CDR3 sequence: CASSLGAGEGTGELFF. DNA of the CDR3: TGTGCCAGCAGCTTAGGAGCGGGAGAAGGCACCGGGGAGCTGTTTTTT. The full variable domain, with the rest looked up from reference TRBV7-9 and TRBJ2-2, is DTGVSQNPRHKITKRGQNVTFRCDPISEHNRLYWYRQTLGQGPEFLTYFQNEAQLEKSRLLSDRFSAERPKGSFSTLEIQRTEQGDSAMYLCASSLGAGEGTGELFFGEGSRLTVL.

The V call is TRBV2, the J call TRBJ2-1; D remains ambiguous. V was clipped by 4 bases and J by 5 bases, with 12 bases between them. The CDR3 is made up of 14 amino acids. The germline gives CDR1 SNHLY, CDR2 FYNNEI. The CDR3 reads CASSGLRKNNEQFF. The CDR3, as DNA: TGTGCCAGCAGTGGTCTACGCAAAAACAATGAGCAGTTCTTC.

This clonotype was picked up a small number of times. The rearrangement joins TRBV20-1 to TRBJ2-7, with 10 bases lining up with TRBD2. The CDR3 runs to 14 residues. From germline, CDR1 is DFQATT and CDR2 SNEGSKA (reference sequence). The J segment lost 0 bases and the V segment lost 5 bases, leaving 4 bases of the junction unmatched. CDR3 protein: CSAQLAGSSYEQYF. DNA for the CDR3: TGCAGTGCTCAACTAGCGGGGAGCTCCTACGAGCAGTACTTC.

This clonotype was recorded a few times. The gene calls are TRBV11-2 and TRBJ2-4; either TRBD1 or TRBD2 may supply D (5 bases each). The DNA matches TRBJ2-7 better at its end, which makes the J call doubtful. This CDR3 contains 15 residues. Germline-derived CDR1 and CDR2 are SGHAT and FQNNGV. Here the CDR3 reads CASSFEGSLSGEQYF. The CDR3 region has the DNA TGTGCCAGCAGCTTTGAGGGGTCCCTCTCTGGCGAGCAGTACTTC.

The chain couples TRBV7-9 to TRBJ1-2; no firm D call. The germline gives CDR1 SEHNR, CDR2 FQNEAQ (reference sequence). Trimming took off 5 bases at V and 5 bases at J, with 18 bases between the two ends. The CDR3 runs 15 residues. The CDR3 DNA reads as TGTGCCAGCAGCCTTGGGAGTGAGGGAGCATATGGCTACACCTTC. This sequence encodes CASSLGSEGAYGYTF.

The chain combines TRBV7-9 with TRBJ2-4; D remains unclear. The CDR3 is made up of 17 amino acids. Germline-derived CDR1 and CDR2 are SEHNR and FQNEAQ (reference sequence). V was shortened by 5 bases and J by 13 bases, with 30 bases between the two germline ends. DNA for the CDR3: TGTGCCAGCAGCCGAAGTCTGGACGGTGAAAGAGATAGGGCCCAGTACTTC. Translating it yields CASSRSLDGERDRAQYF.

This clonotype was recorded only once. At one end, the junction sequence differs from germline, possibly due to a read error. This rearrangement joins TRBV6-2 or TRBV6-3 to TRBJ2-1; D possibly corresponds to TRBD2 (7 bases). The CDR3 is 16 residues long. Germline CDR1 MNHEY, CDR2 SVGEGT. As DNA, the CDR3 is TGTGCCGGCAGTTACTCAGGAGGGGGGGTCTACAATGAGCAGTTCTTC. Amino acid sequence: CAGSYSGGGVYNEQFF.

The genes are TRBV12-3 or TRBV12-4 and TRBJ2-2, with D tentatively TRBD1 or TRBD2 (5 bases each). The CDR3 contains 17 residues. With 5 bases removed from V and 2 bases from J, the gap between germline ends came to 18 bases. The CDR3 bases are TGTGCCAGCAGTCCTGGGGCGGGTCCCCTTAACACCGGGGAGCTGTTTTTT. It translates to CASSPGAGPLNTGELFF.

This rearrangement joins TRBV3-1 to TRBJ2-1; D is perhaps TRBD1 (6 bases). Germline CDR1 LGHDT, CDR2 YNNKEL (reference sequence). This CDR3 has 15 residues. Trimming took off 4 bases at V and 4 bases at J, with 14 bases between the two ends. The CDR3 region has the DNA TGTGCCAGCAGCCCGGGGACACCGAAATACAATGAGCAGTTCTTC. This encodes CASSPGTPKYNEQFF.